The 13 T cell receptor beta chains reported below all come from one sample, sequenced in a study of blood T cell repertoires in COVID-19. Generated by immunoSEQ multiplex PCR, the TCRdb table keeps only in-frame clones and is missing some. The sample shows about 280,000 clones, more than 80% of them seen only once. The sequenced material came from PBMCs or T cells enriched from blood (not recorded which). All receptors derive from a woman in her 30s with acute COVID-19.

A few counts support this clone. This chain joins TRBV4-2 and TRBJ2-2; the D is unclear. The germline CDR1 and CDR2 sequences are LGHNA and YNFKEQ. This CDR3 region has 15 residues. Deletions cut 0 bases from V and 1 base from J, with 6 bases between. The CDR3 loop is CASSQEFGNTGELFF. The DNA for the CDR3 is TGTGCCAGCAGCCAAGAATTCGGGAACACCGGGGAGCTGTTTTTT.

J is TRBJ2-2 and V is TRBV5-1, with TRBD2 matching 9 bases. The V and J ends lost 0 bases and 4 bases, in that order; junction bases with no gene match: 4. Germline loops: CDR1 SGHRS, CDR2 YFSETQ. The CDR3 length is 16 residues. The CDR3 sequence: CASSLGTSEPTGELFF. For the CDR3, the DNA is TGCGCCAGCAGCTTGGGGACTAGCGAGCCCACCGGGGAGCTGTTTTTT.

The J gene is TRBJ1-5, the V gene TRBV27; no definite D call. Germline-derived CDR1 and CDR2 are MNHEY and SMNVEV (reference sequence). V lost 2 bases and J lost 5, with 10 bases in between. The CDR3 is 14 residues long. The CDR3 nucleotides read TGTGCCAGCAGTTTAAATTATGAGTATCAGCCCCAGCATTTT. Translated: CASSLNYEYQPQHF.

A few counts support this clone. The chain combines TRBV6-6 with TRBJ2-3; D is undetermined. The CDR3 covers 14 residues. V lost 0 bases and J lost 6, with 10 bases in between. CDR1 is MNHNY and CDR2 is SVGAGI in the germline V gene (reference sequence). In DNA form, the CDR3 reads TGTGCCAGCAGTTACTCACACCAGAGGGATACGCAGTATTTT. It encodes CASSYSHQRDTQYF.

V gene TRBV7-3 combines with J gene TRBJ2-7; TRBD1 is a possible D gene (5 bases). Looked up from germline, CDR1 is SGHTA and CDR2 is FQGTGA. Trimming took 1 base from V and 3 from J, leaving 7 bases between them. This CDR3 has 13 residues. The CDR3 is CASSLMDNYEQYF. CDR3 DNA sequence: TGTGCCAGCAGCTTAATGGACAACTACGAGCAGTACTTC.

This clone was detected once. The chain recombines TRBV5-1 with TRBJ1-1; TRBD1 agrees at 8 bases. CDR3 length equals 13 residues. CDR1 is SGHRS, CDR2 YFSETQ, per germline. V trimming: 5 bases; J trimming: 6 bases; junction bases outside the gene matches: 6. CDR3 protein: CASSGSGGSEAFF. The CDR3 nucleotides read TGCGCCAGCAGTGGATCAGGGGGCTCTGAAGCTTTCTTT.

The CDR3: CASSNRGLAGELFF. The CDR3, as DNA: TGTGCCAGCAGTAACAGGGGGCTAGCCGGGGAGCTGTTTTTT. This chain uses TRBV28 with TRBJ2-2; TRBD1 matches at 9 bases. CDR1 and CDR2 from the germline V gene are MDHEN and SYDVKM. V shed 5 bases, J shed 6 bases, and the junction held 4 bases outside the gene matches. The length of the CDR3 is 14 residues.

Only one count was recorded for this clone. The chain has TRBV28 and TRBJ2-4; D is perhaps TRBD2 (5 bases). The germline gives CDR1 MDHEN, CDR2 SYDVKM. The V end was cut by 3 bases, the J end by 6 bases, with 9 bases between. The CDR3 sequence is 13 residues long. CDR3 residues: CASSFIGGNIQYF. The CDR3 DNA sequence: TGTGCCAGCAGTTTCATAGGAGGAAACATTCAGTACTTC.

V and J are TRBV14 and TRBJ2-7; D gene uncertain. The germline CDR1 and CDR2 sequences are SGHDN and FVKESK. The CDR3 extends over 13 amino acids. V lost 3 bases and J 2 bases, leaving 8 bases between the germline ends. Written as DNA, the CDR3 is TGTGCCAGCAGCCAGAGAAATACCTACGAGCAGTACTTC. Residues: CASSQRNTYEQYF.

This sequence joins TRBV9 and TRBJ2-2; 12 bases fit TRBD2. CDR3 length: 17 residues. The germline gives CDR1 SGDLS, CDR2 YYNGEE. With V trimmed by 3 bases and J by 7 bases, 10 bases remained unmatched. CDR3 region: CASSEAPLAGGIGELFF. The CDR3 DNA reads TGTGCCAGCAGCGAGGCCCCCCTAGCGGGAGGGATCGGGGAGCTGTTTTTT.

V gene TRBV30 combines with J gene TRBJ2-1; 15 bases fit TRBD2. Germline CDR1 reads GTSNPN; CDR2 reads SVGIG (reference sequence). Germline trimming cut 2 bases from V and 7 bases from J; bases unmatched to any gene: 9. CDR3 length: 17 residues. This chain's CDR3 is CAWSTPPGLAGGNEQFF. Here the CDR3 DNA reads TGTGCCTGGAGTACTCCACCCGGACTAGCGGGGGGGAATGAGCAGTTCTTC.

V gene TRBV4-1 combines with J gene TRBJ2-7; unclear D gene. CDR1 MGHRA and CDR2 YSYEKL come from the germline V gene. Trimming took off 1 base at V and 5 bases at J, with 15 bases between the two ends. The CDR3 totals 15 residues. As DNA, the CDR3 is TGCGCCAGCAGCCAAGCGTCAACGGCCCGGGACGAGCAGTACTTC. It codes for CASSQASTARDEQYF.

V and J are TRBV7-2 and TRBJ1-3; D call uncertain. CDR3 length: 16 residues. Trimming took 1 base from V and 2 from J, leaving 12 bases between them. The germline V gene encodes CDR1 SGHTA and CDR2 FQGNSA. The CDR3 DNA reads TGTGCCAGCAGCTTAGAGGAGGGCCTAACTGGAAACACCATATATTTT. Its translation: CASSLEEGLTGNTIYF.